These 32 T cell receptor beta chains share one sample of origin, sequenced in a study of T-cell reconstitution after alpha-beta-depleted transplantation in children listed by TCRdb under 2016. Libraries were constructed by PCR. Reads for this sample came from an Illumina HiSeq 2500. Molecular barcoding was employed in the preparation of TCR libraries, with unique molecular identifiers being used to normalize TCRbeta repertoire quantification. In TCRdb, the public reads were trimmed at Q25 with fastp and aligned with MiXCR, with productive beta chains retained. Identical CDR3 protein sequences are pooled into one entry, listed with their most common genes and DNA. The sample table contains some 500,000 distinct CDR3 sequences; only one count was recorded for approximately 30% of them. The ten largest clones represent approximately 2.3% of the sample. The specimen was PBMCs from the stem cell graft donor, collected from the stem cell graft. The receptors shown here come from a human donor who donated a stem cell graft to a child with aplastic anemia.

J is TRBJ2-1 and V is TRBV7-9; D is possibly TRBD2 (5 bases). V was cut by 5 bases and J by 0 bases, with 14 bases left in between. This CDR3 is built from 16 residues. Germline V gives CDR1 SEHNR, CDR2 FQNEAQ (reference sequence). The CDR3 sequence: CASSPGLSSSYNEQFF. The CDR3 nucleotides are TGTGCCAGCAGCCCAGGACTGTCGAGCTCCTACAATGAGCAGTTCTTC.

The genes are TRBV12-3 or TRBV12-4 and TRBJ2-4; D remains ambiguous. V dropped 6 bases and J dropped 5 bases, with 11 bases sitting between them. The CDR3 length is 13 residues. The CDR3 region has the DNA TGTGCCAGCAGCCCTAGGTGGGAAAACATTCAGTACTTC. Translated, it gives CASSPRWENIQYF.

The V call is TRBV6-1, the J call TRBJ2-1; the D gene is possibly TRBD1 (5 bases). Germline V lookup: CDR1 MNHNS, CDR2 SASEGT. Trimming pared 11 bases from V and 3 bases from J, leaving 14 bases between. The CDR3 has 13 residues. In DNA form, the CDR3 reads TGTGCCGGGGCCCAGAAGTACTACAATGAGCAGTTCTTC. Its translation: CAGAQKYYNEQFF.

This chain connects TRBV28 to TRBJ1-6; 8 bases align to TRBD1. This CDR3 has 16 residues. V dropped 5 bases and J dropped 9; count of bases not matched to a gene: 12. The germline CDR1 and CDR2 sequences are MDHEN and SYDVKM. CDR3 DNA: TGTGCCAGCAGTCCACCTGGACAGGGCGGGGGTTCACCCCTCCACTTT. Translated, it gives CASSPPGQGGGSPLHF.

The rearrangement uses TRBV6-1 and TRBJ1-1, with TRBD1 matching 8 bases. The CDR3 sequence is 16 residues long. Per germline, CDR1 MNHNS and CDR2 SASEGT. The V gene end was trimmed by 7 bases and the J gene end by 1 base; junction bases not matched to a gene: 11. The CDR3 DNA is TGTGCCAGCACCGACGGAATTGGGACAGGGAACACTGAAGCTTTCTTT. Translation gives CASTDGIGTGNTEAFF.

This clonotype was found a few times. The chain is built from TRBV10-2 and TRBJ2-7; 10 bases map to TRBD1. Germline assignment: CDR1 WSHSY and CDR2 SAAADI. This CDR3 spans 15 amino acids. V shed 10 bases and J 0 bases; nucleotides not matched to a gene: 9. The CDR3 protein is CATQAGQGISYEQYV. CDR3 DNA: TGCGCCACCCAAGCGGGACAGGGGATCTCCTACGAGCAGTACGTC.

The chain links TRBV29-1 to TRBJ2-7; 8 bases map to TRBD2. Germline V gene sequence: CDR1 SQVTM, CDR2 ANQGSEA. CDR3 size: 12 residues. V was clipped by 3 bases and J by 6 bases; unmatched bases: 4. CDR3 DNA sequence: TGCAGCGTTGATTTACGGGAGGGCGAGCAGTACTTC. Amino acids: CSVDLREGEQYF.

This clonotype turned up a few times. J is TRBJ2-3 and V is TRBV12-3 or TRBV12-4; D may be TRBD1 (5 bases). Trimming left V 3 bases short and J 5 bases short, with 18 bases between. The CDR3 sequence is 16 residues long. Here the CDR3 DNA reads TGTGCCAGCAGTTTTTTCACGGACATGGGCGTAGATACGCAGTATTTT. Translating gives CASSFFTDMGVDTQYF.

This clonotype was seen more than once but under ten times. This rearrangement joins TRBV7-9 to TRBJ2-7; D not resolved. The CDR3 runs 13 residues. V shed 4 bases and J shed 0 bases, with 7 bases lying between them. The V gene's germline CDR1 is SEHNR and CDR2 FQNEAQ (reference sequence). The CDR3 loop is CASSSPTSYEQYV. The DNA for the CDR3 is TGTGCCAGCAGCTCCCCTACCTCCTACGAGCAGTACGTC.

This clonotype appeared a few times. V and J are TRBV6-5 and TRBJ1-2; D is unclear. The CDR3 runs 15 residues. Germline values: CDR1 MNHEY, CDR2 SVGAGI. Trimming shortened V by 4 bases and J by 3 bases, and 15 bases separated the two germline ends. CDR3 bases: TGTGCCAGCAGTTCCCGCAGCGGGAAACACTATGGCTACACCTTC. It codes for CASSSRSGKHYGYTF.

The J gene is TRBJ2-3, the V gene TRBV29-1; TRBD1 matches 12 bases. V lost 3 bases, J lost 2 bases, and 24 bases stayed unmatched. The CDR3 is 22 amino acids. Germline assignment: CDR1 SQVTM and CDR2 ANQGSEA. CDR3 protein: CSVDQIRDRGRIRGLFTDTQYF. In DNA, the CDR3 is TGCAGCGTTGACCAAATCCGGGACAGGGGGCGGATAAGGGGGCTTTTCACAGATACGCAGTATTTT.

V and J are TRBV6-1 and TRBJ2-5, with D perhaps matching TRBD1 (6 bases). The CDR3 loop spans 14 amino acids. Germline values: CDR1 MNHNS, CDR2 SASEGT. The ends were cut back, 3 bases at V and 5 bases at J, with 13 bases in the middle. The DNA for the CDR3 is TGTGCCAGCAGTGACCACAGGGAATGGGAGACCCAGTACTTC. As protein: CASSDHREWETQYF.

The CDR3 bases are TGCGCCAGCAGCTTCGAGGGGGCGGGGGGTAACACTGAAGCTTTCTTT. Encoded protein: CASSFEGAGGNTEAFF. The chain links TRBV5-1 to TRBJ1-1; 7 bases are a match to TRBD1. With V trimmed by 2 bases and J by 2 bases, 9 bases remained unmatched. This CDR3 spans 16 amino acids. Looked up from germline, CDR1 is SGHRS and CDR2 is YFSETQ.

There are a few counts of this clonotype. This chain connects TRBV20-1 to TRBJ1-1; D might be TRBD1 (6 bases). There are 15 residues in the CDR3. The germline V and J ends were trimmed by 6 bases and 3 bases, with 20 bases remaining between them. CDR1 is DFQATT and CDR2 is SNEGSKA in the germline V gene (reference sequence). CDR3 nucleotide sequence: TGCAGTGCCTTTCTAGGGGGGCTGAAGGACACTGAAGCTTTCTTT. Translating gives CSAFLGGLKDTEAFF.

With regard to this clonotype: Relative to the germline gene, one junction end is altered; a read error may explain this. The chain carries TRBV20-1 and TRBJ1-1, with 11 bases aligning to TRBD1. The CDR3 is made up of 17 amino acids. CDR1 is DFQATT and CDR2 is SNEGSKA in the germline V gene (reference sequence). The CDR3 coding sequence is TGCTGTGCCCCCGGACAGGGGGCATCGAGGATGAACACTGAAGCTTTCTTT. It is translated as CCAPGQGASRMNTEAFF.

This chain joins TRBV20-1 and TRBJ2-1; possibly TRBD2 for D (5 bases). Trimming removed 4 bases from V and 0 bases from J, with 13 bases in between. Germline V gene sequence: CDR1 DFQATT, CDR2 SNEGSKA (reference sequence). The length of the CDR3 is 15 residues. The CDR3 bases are TGCAGTGCTACCCCAGCGGAGAGCTCCTACAATGAGCAGTTCTTC. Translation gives CSATPAESSYNEQFF.

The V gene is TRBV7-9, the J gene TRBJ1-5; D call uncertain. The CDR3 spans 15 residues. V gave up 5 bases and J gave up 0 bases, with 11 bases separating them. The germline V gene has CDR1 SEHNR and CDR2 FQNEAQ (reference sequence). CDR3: CASSRIGDSNQPQHF. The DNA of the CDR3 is TGTGCCAGCAGCCGTATAGGAGATAGCAATCAGCCCCAGCATTTT.

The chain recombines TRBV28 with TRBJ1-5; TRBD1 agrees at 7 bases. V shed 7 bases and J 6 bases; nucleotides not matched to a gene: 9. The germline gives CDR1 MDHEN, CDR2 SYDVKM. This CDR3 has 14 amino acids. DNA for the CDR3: TGTGCCAGCACCACAGGGGCTGGAAGTCAGCCCCAGCATTTT. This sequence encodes CASTTGAGSQPQHF.

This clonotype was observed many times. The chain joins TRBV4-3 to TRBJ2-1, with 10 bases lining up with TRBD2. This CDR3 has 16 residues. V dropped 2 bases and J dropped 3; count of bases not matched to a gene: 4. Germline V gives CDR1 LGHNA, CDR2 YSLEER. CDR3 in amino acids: CASSQKGLADYNEQFF. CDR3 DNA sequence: TGCGCCAGCAGCCAAAAAGGACTAGCGGACTACAATGAGCAGTTCTTC.

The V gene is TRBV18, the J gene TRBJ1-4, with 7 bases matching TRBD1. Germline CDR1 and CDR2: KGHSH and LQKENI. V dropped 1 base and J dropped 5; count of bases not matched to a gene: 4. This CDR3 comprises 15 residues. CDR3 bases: TGTGCCAGCTCACCACTTCAGGGGGGAAATGAAAAACTGTTTTTT. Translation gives CASSPLQGGNEKLFF. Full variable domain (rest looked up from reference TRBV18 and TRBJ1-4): NAGVMQNPRHLVRRRGQEARLRCSPMKGHSHVYWYRQLPEEGLKFMVYLQKENIIDESGMPKERFSAEFPKEGPSILRIQQVVRGDSAAYFCASSPLQGGNEKLFFGSGTQLSVL.

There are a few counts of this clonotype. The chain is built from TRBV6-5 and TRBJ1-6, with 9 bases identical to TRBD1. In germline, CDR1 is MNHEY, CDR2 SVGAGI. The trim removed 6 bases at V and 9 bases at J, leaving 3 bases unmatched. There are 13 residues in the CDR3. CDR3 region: CASRRTGVSPLHF. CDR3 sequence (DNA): TGTGCCAGCAGGCGGACAGGGGTTTCACCCCTCCACTTT.

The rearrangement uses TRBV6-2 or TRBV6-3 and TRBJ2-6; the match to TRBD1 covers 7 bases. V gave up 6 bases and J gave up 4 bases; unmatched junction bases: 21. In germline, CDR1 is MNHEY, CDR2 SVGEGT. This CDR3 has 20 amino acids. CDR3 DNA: TGTGCCAGCAGCCAAATAATTTGGACAGGCAGGGCCTCCGGGGCCAACGTCCTGACTTTC. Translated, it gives CASSQIIWTGRASGANVLTF.

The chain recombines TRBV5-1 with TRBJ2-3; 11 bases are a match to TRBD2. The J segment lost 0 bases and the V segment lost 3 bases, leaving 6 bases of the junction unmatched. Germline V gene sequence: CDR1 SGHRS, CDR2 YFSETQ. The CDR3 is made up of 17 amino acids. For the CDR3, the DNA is TGCGCCAGCAGCTCGGGGACTAGCGGAGCTAGCACAGATACGCAGTATTTT. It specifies CASSSGTSGASTDTQYF.

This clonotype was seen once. In DNA, the CDR3 is TGCGCCAGCAGCCCAACAGGGGACTACTCTGGAAACACCATATATTTT. Translation: CASSPTGDYSGNTIYF. This chain joins TRBV5-1 and TRBJ1-3, with 7 bases identical to TRBD1. V lost 4 bases, J lost 0 bases, and 7 bases stayed unmatched. The CDR3 totals 16 residues. Per the germline V gene, CDR1 is SGHRS and CDR2 is YFSETQ.

CDR3 sequence (DNA): TGCAGTGACAAGACCGGGACACCGAGAGGGGAGCAGTACTTC. Translating it yields CSDKTGTPRGEQYF. V and J are TRBV20-1 and TRBJ2-7; D may be TRBD1 (6 bases). Per the germline V gene, CDR1 is DFQATT and CDR2 is SNEGSKA (reference sequence). There are 14 residues in the CDR3. V was clipped by 7 bases and J by 7 bases, with 23 bases between them.

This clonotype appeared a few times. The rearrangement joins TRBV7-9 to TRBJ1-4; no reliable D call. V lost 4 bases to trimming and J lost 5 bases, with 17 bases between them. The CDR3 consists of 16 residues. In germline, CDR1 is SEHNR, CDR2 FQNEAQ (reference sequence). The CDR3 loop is CASSSNLLTGNEKLFF. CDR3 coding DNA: TGTGCCAGCAGCTCGAACCTTCTTACGGGAAATGAAAAACTGTTTTTT.

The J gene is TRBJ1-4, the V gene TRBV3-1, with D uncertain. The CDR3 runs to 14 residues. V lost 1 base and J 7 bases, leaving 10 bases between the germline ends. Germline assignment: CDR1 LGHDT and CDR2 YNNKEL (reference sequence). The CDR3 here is CASSQGAGFEKLFF. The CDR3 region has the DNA TGTGCCAGCAGCCAAGGTGCCGGGTTTGAAAAACTGTTTTTT.

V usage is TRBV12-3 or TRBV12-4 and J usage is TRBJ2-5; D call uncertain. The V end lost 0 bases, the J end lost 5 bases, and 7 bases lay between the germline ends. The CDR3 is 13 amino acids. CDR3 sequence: CASSLADGETQYF. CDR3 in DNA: TGTGCCAGCAGTTTAGCGGATGGTGAGACCCAGTACTTC.

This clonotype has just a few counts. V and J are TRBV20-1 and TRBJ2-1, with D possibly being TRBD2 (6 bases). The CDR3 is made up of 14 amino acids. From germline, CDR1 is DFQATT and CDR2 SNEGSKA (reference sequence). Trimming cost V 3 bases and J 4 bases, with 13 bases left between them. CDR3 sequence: CSASPPGGYNEQFF. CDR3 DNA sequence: TGCAGTGCTAGTCCCCCCGGGGGTTACAATGAGCAGTTCTTC.

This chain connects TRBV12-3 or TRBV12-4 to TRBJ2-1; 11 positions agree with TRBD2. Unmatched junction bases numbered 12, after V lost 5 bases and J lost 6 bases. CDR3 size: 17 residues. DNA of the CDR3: TGTGCCAGCAGTGACAACATAGCGGGAGGGTTATTCAATGAGCAGTTCTTC. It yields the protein CASSDNIAGGLFNEQFF.

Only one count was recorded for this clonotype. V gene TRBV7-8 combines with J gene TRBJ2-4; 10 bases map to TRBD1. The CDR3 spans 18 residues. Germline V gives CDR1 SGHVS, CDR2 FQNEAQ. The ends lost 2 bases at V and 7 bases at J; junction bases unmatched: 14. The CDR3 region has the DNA TGTGCCAGCAGCTTAAGGGACAGGGGCCGGGGCCAATGGAACATTCAGTACTTC. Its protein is CASSLRDRGRGQWNIQYF.

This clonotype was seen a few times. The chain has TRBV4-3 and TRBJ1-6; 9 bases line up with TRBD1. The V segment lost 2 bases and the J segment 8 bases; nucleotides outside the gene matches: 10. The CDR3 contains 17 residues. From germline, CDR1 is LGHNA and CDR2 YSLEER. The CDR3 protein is CASSQSSPGTGYSPLHF. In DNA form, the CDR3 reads TGCGCCAGCAGCCAAAGCTCCCCCGGGACAGGGTATTCACCCCTCCACTTT.